This entry features one T cell receptor beta chain sequence. Germline V gene lookup returns CDR1 MDHEN and CDR2 SYDVKM. V was cut by 6 bases and J by 0 bases, with 9 bases left in between. CDR3 size: 13 residues. This sample was taken from a study of blood T cell repertoires in COVID-19. The method was immunoSEQ multiplex PCR; TCRdb's version includes in-frame clones alone and lacks a portion of them. The sample records a few hundred thousand clones, about nine tenths being singletons. This receptor was identified in a man aged 65 to 79 with acute or convalescent COVID-19. V gene TRBV28 combines with J gene TRBJ2-7, with D perhaps TRBD1 (6 bases). Sequencing was done on a sample of peripheral blood. The CDR3 region is CASSDRSSYEQYF. CDR3 in DNA: TGTGCCAGCAGCGACAGGAGCTCCTACGAGCAGTACTTC.